This T cell receptor beta chain was captured in a study of T-cell reconstitution after alpha-beta-depleted transplantation in children. With regard to this clonotype: Its specificity is not known.

Between the trimmed V and J ends, which lost 5 bases and 3 bases, there was a span of 8 bases. Germline values: CDR1 SGHRS, CDR2 YFSETQ. This CDR3 contains 13 residues. Study results and limitations: About two months after transplant, alpha-beta T cells reportedly came from several hundred expanded graft clones. Surviving recipient T cells and thymic progenitors accounted for the high day-60 TCRbeta diversity observed in some patients.

Molecular barcoding with unique molecular identifiers was used for the TCRbeta library. In TCRdb, the PCR reads were re-called with MiXCR into one record per CDR3 protein. The table includes almost 250,000 distinct CDR3 sequences, about 26% detected once. V usage is TRBV5-1 and J usage is TRBJ2-2; no clear D. The sequenced sample was PBMCs, obtained before TCRalphabeta/CD19-depleted stem cell transplant. The TCR was taken from a girl aged 2 to 10 with Fanconi anemia, due to receive a stem cell transplant. CDR3 sequence (DNA): TGCGCCAGCAGGGAAGACGACACCGGGGAGCTGTTTTTT. Amino acid sequence: CASREDDTGELFF.